The subject of this entry is one T cell receptor (beta chain). Its target is not known. A junction boundary mismatches the germline segment, possibly from a read error. The data originate from a study of vaccination and CD4 T cells after COVID-19. Study as a whole: The cells were exposed to overlapping spike peptides originating from SARS-CoV-2, HCoV-NL63, HCoV-OC43 and HCoV-229E for stimulation.

The CDR3 contains 13 residues. Per the germline V gene, CDR1 is LNHDA and CDR2 is SQIVND (reference sequence). Treatment denoted: roughly 10-day PBMC culture with coronavirus spike peptide pools or control peptides (ViraFEST assay). At the Johns Hopkins FTIC core, DNA taken from cultured CD4+ T cells was sequenced by way of the Oncomine TCR Beta short-read assay. It was from cultured CD4+ T cells that genomic DNA was extracted. MiXCR, applied by TCRdb to the PCR reads, yields one record per CDR3 protein. The repertoire holds roughly 14,000 distinct CDR3 sequences, with less than 70% as singletons. The sequence was obtained from a human donor who had recovered from COVID-19. The chain employs TRBV19 and TRBJ1-2; no clear D. The source material was CD4+ T cells from blood, cultured in vitro. Written as DNA, the CDR3 is TGTGCCAGTAACATTGGACGGAGCTATGGTTACACCTTC. This gives the protein CASNIGRSYGYTF.